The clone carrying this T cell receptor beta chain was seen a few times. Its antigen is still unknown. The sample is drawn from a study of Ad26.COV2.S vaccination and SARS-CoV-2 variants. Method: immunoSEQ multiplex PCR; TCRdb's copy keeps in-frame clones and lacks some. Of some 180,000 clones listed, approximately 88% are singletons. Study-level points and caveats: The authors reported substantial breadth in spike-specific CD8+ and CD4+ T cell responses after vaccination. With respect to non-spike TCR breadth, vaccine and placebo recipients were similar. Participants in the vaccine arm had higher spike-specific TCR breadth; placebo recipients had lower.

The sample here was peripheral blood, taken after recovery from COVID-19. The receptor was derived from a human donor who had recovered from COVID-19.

The CDR3 coding sequence is TGTGCCAGCAGTGAATGGCAGGTTCCCTCTGACGAGCAGTACTTC. Amino acid sequence: CASSEWQVPSDEQYF. This chain uses TRBV2 with TRBJ2-7, with D hard to call. The CDR3 length is 15 residues. The V end lost 2 bases, the J end lost 5 bases, and 16 bases lay between the germline ends. From germline, CDR1 is SNHLY and CDR2 FYNNEI.